The clone carrying this T cell receptor beta chain has only a few counts. TCRdb analysed the RT-PCR reads with MiXCR anew, one entry per CDR3 protein. The sample lists about 530,000 distinct CDR3 sequences, approximately 12% occurring once. This sample was taken from a study of response to subunit inactivated influenza vaccine. V lost 3 bases to trimming and J lost 5 bases, with 14 bases between them. This CDR3 has 14 residues. Germline V lookup: CDR1 LNHNV, CDR2 YYDKDF (reference sequence). The receptor was isolated from a man aged 45-65 years who received an inactivated influenza vaccine. The chain couples TRBV15 to TRBJ2-7; possible D gene TRBD2, 5 bases. The specimen was PBMCs from blood, collected on the day of vaccination. The CDR3 DNA is TGTGCCACCAGCAGGAGGGTGGGGAACGACGAGCAGTACTTC. Its protein product is CATSRRVGNDEQYF.